This T cell receptor (beta chain) was captured in a study of blood T cell repertoires in COVID-19. The CDR3 runs to 17 residues. Germline assignment: CDR1 LNHDA and CDR2 SQIVND (reference sequence). With V trimmed by 6 bases and J by 1 base, 12 bases remained unmatched. TCRdb's copy holds only in-frame clones and misses some; the assay was immunoSEQ multiplex PCR. The sample holds around 73,000 clones, roughly three quarters seen once. The sample was peripheral blood. The receptor was derived from a man between 65 and 85 years old with COVID-19, enrolled during active disease. The chain is built from TRBV19 and TRBJ2-1; TRBD2 agrees at 7 bases. Here the CDR3 DNA reads TGTGCCAGTAGCGCCCGTAGCCTAGCGGTTTCCTACAATGAGCAGTTCTTC. Translation: CASSARSLAVSYNEQFF.